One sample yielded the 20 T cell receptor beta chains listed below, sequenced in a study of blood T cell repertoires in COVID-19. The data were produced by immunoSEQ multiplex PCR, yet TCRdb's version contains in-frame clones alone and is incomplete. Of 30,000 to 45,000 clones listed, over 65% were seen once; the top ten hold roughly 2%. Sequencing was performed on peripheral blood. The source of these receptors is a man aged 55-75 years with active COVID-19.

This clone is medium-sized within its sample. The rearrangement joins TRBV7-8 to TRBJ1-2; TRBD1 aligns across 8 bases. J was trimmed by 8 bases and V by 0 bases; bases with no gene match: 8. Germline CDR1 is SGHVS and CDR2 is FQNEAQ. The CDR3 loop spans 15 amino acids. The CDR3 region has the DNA TGTGCCAGCAGCTTAGCTTGGACAGGGTTATTCGGCTACACCTTC. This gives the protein CASSLAWTGLFGYTF.

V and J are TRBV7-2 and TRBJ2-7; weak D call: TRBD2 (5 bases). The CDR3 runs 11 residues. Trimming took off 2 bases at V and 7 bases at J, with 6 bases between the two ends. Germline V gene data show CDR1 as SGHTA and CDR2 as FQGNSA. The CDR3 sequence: CASSLRREQYF. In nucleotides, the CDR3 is TGTGCCAGCAGCTTAAGGAGGGAGCAGTACTTC.

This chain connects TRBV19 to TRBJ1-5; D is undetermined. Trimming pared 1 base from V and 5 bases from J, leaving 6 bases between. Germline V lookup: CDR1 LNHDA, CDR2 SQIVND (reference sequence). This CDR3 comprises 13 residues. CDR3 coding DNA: TGTGCCAGTAGTATAGCAGGCGATCAGCCCCAGCATTTT. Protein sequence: CASSIAGDQPQHF.

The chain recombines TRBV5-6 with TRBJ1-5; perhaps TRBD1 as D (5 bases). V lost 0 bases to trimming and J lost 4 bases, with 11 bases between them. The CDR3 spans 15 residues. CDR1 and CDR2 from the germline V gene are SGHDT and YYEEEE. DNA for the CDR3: TGTGCCAGCAGCTTGGGGGGCTTCGGGAATCAGCCCCAGCATTTT. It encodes CASSLGGFGNQPQHF.

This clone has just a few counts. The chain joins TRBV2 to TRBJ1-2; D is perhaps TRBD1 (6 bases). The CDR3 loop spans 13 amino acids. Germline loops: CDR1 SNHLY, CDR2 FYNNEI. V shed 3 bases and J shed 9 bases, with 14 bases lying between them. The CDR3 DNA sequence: TGTGCCAGCAGTGAGGCGGCAGGGGTACGCTACACCTTC. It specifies CASSEAAGVRYTF. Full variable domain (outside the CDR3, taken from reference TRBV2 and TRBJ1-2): EPEVTQTPSHQVTQMGQEVILRCVPISNHLYFYWYRQILGQKVEFLVSFYNNEISEKSEIFDDQFSVERPDGSNFTLKIRSTKLEDSAMYFCASSEAAGVRYTFGSGTRLTVV.

Written as DNA, the CDR3 is TGTGCTAGTGGTGCTCCCACAGGGACCGTCTACAATGAGCAGTTCTTC. Its translation: CASGAPTGTVYNEQFF. This chain joins TRBV12-5 and TRBJ2-1; tentative D call: TRBD1 (6 bases). The CDR3 has 16 amino acids. In germline, CDR1 is LGHNT, CDR2 FRNRAP. V dropped 5 bases and J dropped 3 bases, with 17 bases sitting between them.

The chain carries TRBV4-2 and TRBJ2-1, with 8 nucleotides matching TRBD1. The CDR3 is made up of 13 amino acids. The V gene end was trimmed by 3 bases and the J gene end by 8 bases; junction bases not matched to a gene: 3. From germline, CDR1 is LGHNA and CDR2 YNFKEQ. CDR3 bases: TGTGCCAGCAGCCAGAACAGGGGGGATGAGCAGTTCTTC. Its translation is CASSQNRGDEQFF.

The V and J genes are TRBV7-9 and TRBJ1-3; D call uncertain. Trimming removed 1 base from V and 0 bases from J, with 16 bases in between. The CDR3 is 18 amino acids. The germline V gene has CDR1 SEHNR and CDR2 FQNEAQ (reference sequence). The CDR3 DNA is TGTGCCAGCAGCTTAGGGGTGCCTGGAGCGCACTCTGGAAACACCATATATTTT. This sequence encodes CASSLGVPGAHSGNTIYF. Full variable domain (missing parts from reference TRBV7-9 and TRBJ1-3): DTGVSQNPRHKITKRGQNVTFRCDPISEHNRLYWYRQTLGQGPEFLTYFQNEAQLEKSRLLSDRFSAERPKGSFSTLEIQRTEQGDSAMYLCASSLGVPGAHSGNTIYFGEGSWLTVV.

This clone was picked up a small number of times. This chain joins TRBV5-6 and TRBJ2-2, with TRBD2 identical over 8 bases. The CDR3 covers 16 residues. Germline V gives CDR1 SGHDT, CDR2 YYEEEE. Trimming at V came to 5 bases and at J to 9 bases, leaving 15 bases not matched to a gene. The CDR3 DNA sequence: TGTGCCAGCAGTCCGGTGGCCGGGACTAGGCGGAGGGAGCTGTTTTTT. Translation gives CASSPVAGTRRRELFF.

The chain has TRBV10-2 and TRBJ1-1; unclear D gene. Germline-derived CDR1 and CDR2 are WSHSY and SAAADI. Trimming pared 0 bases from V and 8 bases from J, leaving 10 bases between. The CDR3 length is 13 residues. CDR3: CASSESWGAEAFF. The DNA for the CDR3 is TGCGCCAGCAGTGAGTCTTGGGGAGCCGAAGCTTTCTTT.

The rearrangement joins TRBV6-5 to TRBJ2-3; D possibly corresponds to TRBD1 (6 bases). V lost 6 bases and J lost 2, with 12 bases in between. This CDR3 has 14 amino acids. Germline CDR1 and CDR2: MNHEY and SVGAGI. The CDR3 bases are TGTGCCAGCAGCGGGGACACCTTCACAGATACGCAGTATTTT. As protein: CASSGDTFTDTQYF.

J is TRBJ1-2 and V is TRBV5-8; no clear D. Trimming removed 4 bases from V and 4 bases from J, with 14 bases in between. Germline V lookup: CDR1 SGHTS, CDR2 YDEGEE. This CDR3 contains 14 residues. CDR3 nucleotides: TGTGCCAGCAGCATGAACGGGATCCTCTATGGCTACACCTTC. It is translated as CASSMNGILYGYTF.

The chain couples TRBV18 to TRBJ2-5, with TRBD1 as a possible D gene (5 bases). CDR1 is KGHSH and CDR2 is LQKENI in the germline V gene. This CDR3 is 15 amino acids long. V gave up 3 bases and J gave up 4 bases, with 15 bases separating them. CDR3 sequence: CASSPRRGLAETQYF. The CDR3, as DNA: TGTGCCAGCTCACCCCGAAGGGGCCTGGCAGAGACCCAGTACTTC.

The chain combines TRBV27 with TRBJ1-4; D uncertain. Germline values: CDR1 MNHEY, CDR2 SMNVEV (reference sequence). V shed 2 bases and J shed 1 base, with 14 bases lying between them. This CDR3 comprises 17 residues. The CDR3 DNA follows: TGTGCCAGCAGTTTAAGCGGCACCCCGGGAACTAATGAAAAACTGTTTTTT. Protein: CASSLSGTPGTNEKLFF.

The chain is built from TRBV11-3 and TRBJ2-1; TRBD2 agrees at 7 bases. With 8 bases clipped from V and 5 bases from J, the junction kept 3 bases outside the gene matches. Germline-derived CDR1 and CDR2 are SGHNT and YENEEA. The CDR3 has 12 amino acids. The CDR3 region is CASAGVHNEQFF. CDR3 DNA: TGTGCCAGCGCGGGGGTGCACAATGAGCAGTTCTTC. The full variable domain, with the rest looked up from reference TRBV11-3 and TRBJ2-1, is EAGVVQSPRYKIIEKKQPVAFWCNPISGHNTLYWYLQNLGQGPELLIRYENEEAVDDSQLPKDRFSAERLKGVDSTLKIQPAELGDSAVYLCASAGVHNEQFFGPGTRLTVL.

The CDR3 protein is CASSVAPGVGYNEQFF. The CDR3 DNA reads TGTGCCAGCAGCGTAGCCCCAGGGGTGGGGTACAATGAGCAGTTCTTC. This sequence joins TRBV9 and TRBJ2-1; D is perhaps TRBD1 (6 bases). The CDR3 is made up of 16 amino acids. Trimming removed 0 bases at V and 4 bases at J, with 14 bases between. Germline loops: CDR1 SGDLS, CDR2 YYNGEE.

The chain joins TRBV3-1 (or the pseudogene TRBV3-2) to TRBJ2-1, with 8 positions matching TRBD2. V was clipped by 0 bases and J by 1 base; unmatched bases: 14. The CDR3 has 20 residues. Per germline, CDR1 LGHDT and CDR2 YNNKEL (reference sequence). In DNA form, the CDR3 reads TGTGCCAGCAGCCAAGATTTGACACGGGGGGGTTCCAAGTCCTACAATGAGCAGTTCTTC. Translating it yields CASSQDLTRGGSKSYNEQFF.

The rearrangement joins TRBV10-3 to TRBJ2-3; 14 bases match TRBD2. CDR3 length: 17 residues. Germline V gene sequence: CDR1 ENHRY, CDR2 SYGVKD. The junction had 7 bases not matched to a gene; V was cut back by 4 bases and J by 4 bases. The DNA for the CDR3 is TGTGCCATCAGTGGTCTCGGGACTAGCGGGAGTCCAGATACGCAGTATTTT. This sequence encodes CAISGLGTSGSPDTQYF.

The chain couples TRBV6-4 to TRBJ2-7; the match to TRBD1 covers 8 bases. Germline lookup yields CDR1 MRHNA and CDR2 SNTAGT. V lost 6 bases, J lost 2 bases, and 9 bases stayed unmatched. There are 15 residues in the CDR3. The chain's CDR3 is CASSEGTGITYEQYF. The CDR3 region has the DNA TGTGCCAGCAGCGAAGGGACAGGAATTACCTACGAGCAGTACTTC.

The CDR3 coding sequence is TGTGCCAGCAGTTTTAGCCAGAACACTGAAGCTTTCTTT. Translated, it gives CASSFSQNTEAFF. The chain recombines TRBV27 with TRBJ1-1; D remains ambiguous. V dropped 3 bases and J dropped 1 base, with 6 bases sitting between them. Germline V CDR1 and CDR2: MNHEY, SMNVEV (reference sequence). This CDR3 region has 13 residues.